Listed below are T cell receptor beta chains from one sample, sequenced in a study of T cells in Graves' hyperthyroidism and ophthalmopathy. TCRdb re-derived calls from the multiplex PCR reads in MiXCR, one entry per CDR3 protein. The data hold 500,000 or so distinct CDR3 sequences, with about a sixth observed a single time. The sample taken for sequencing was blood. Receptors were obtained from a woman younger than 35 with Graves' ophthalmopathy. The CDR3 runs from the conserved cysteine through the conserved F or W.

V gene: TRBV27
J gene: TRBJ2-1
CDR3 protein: CASSPPGSYNEQFF

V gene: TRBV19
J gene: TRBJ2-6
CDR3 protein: CASSRGTVPSGANVLTF

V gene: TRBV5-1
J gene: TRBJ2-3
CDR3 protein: CASSGASLLGDTQYF

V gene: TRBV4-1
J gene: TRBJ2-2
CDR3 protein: CASSQEMGSGGAQAGELFF

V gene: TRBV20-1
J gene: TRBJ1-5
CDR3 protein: CSATGTEDQPQHF

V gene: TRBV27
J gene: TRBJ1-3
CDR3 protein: CASSPGGVTGNTIYF

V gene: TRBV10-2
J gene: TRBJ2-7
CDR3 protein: CANAGTANYEQYF

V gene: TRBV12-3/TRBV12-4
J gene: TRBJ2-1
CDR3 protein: CASSLAGEYNEQFF

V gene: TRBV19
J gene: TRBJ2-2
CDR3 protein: CASQVPGRNTGELFF

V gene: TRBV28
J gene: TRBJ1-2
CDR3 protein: CASSPLGGNYGYTF

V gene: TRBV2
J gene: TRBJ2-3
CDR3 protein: CASSEGQTTDTQYF

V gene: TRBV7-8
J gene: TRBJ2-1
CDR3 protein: CASSHNSRQGNRNEQFF

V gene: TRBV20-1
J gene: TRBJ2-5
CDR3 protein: CSAPPLGAQETQYF

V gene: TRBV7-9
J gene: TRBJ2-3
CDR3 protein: CASSGPRAGASTDTQYF

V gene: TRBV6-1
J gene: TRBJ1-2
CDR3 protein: CASSPYLDRISSGYTF

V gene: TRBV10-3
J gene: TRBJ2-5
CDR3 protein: CAISLTDRQETQYF

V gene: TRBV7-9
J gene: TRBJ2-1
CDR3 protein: CASSFATSGRIPYNEQFF

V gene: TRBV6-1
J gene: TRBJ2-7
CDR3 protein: CASSEGYRIYEQYF

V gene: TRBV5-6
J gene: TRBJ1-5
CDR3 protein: CASSLGRRNQPQHF

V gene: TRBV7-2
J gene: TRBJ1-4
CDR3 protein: CASSLAGGLTNEKLFF

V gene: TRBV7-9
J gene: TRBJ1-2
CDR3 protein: CASSPSGGGYTF

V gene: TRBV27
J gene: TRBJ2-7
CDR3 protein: CASSLTGANYEQYF

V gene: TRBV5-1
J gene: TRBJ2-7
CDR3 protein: CASSLAGQGYEQYF